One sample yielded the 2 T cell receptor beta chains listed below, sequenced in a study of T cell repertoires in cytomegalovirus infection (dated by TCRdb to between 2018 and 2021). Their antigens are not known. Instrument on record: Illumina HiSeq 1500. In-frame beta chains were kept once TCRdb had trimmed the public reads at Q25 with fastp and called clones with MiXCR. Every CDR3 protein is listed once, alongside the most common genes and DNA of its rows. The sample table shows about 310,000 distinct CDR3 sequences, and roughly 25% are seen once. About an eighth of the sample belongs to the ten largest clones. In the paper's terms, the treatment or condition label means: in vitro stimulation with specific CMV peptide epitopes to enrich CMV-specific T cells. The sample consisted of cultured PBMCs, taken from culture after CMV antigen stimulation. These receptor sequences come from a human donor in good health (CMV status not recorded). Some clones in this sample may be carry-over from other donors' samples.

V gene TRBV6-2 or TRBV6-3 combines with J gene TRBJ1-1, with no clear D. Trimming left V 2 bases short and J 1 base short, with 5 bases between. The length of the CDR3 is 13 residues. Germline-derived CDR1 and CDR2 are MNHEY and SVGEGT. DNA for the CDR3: TGTGCCAGCAGTTACCAGGCGAACACTGAAGCTTTCTTT. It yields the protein CASSYQANTEAFF.

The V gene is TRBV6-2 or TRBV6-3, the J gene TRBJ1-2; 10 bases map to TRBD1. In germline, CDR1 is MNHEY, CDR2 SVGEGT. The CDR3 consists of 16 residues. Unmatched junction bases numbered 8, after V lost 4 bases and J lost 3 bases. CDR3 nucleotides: TGTGCCAGCAGTTCCCGGGACAGGGGAGTGGACTATGGCTACACCTTC. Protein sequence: CASSSRDRGVDYGYTF.